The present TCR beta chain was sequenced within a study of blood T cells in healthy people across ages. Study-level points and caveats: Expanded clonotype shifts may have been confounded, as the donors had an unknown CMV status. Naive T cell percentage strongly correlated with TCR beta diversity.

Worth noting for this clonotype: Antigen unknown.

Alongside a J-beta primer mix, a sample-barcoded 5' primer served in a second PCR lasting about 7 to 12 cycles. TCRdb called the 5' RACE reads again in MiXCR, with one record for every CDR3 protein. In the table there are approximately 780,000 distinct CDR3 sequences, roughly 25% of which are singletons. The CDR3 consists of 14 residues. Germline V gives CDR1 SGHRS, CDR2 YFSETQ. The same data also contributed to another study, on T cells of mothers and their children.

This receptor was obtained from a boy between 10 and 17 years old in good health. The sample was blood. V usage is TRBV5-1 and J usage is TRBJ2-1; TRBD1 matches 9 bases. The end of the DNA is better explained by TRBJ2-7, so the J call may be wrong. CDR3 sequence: CASSLLGQGDEQYF. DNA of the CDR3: TGCGCCAGCAGCTTGCTGGGACAGGGTGACGAGCAGTACTTC.